This T cell receptor (beta chain) derives from a study of shared clonotypes between healthy human individuals. General study points: The sharing of 4% to 5.5% of naive CD4 clonotypes was seen across a few donors. An effect of sequencing depth on clonotype sharing among donors was expected. Sorted-subset sequencing was shown by rarefaction to be incomplete despite large depth.

In the original workflow: Junction-only immunoSEQ data arrived without quality scores, meaning filtering differed. Assay used: immunoSEQ multiplex PCR; TCRdb lists only in-frame clones, some missing. That table is the source of V, J and clone size, and D and trimming were worked out from the DNA. The repertoire holds more than 2 million clones, with 90% to 95% as singletons. A note on this clone: As yet, its antigen is unknown.

Input material: naive CD4+ T cells sorted from blood. Regarding subset: CD45RA+ positively selected. This TCR was recovered from a man aged 18 to 29 in good health.

CDR3 bases: TGTGCCTGGACTGAGCAGGGTAACACTGAAGCTTTCTTT. Translated: CAWTEQGNTEAFF. V gene TRBV30 combines with J gene TRBJ1-1; D may be TRBD1 (5 bases). Trimming took 4 bases from V and 2 from J, leaving 11 bases between them. CDR3 length: 13 amino acids. CDR1 is GTSNPN, CDR2 SVGIG, per germline (reference sequence).